This entry concerns a single T cell receptor (beta chain). Trimming took 4 bases from V and 0 from J; bases not matched to a gene: 5. This CDR3 has 15 amino acids. Germline CDR1 is SGHRS and CDR2 is YFSETQ. Sequencing was performed with immunoSEQ multiplex PCR; in TCRdb, only in-frame clones are kept and a portion is missing. In the table there are approximately 94,000 clones, about 96% of which are singletons. The sample originates from a study of technical replicates of blood from several donors. The receptor comes from a human donor in good health. The rearrangement joins TRBV5-1 to TRBJ2-3, with TRBD1 identical over 7 bases. Sequenced: T cells isolated from PBMCs. The CDR3 spells CASSPGQPSTDTQYF. The CDR3 bases are TGCGCCAGCAGCCCGGGACAGCCTAGCACAGATACGCAGTATTTT.